The clone carrying this T cell receptor (beta chain) was observed once. This entry belongs to a study of shared T cell receptors in the human thymus. Repertoires were generated with immunoSEQ multiplex PCR, while TCRdb's copy carries only in-frame clones and drops some. The sample carries more than 550,000 clones, around 85% recorded once. These data were also reused for a study on human thymus T cells. This second study notes: V and J genes seemed to be used with bias in thymic and blood repertoires. Related research reported highly overlapping thymic repertoires among unrelated individuals.

The TCR comes from a girl under three years old with a congenital heart defect. The sequenced sample consisted of thymocytes.

CDR3 protein: CSVFVPGGEKNIQYF. Here the CDR3 DNA reads TGCAGCGTTTTTGTGCCCGGCGGGGAAAAAAACATTCAGTACTTC. The J gene is TRBJ2-4, the V gene TRBV29-1; D may be TRBD2 (6 bases). The CDR3 totals 15 residues. Germline CDR1 reads SQVTM; CDR2 reads ANQGSEA. V lost 5 bases and J lost 4, with 18 bases in between.